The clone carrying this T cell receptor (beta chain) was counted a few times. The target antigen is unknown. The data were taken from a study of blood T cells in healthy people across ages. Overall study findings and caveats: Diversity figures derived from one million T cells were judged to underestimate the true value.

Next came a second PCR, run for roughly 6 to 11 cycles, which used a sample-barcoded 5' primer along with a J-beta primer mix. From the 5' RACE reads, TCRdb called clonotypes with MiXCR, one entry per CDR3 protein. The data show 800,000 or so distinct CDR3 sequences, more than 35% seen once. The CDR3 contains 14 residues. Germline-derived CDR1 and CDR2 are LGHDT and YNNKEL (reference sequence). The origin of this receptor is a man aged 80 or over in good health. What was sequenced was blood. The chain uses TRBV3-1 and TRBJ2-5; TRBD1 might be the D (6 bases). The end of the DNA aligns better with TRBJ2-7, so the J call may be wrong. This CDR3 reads CASSQGGRGFEQYF. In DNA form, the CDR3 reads TGTGCCAGCAGCCAAGGTGGCAGGGGTTTCGAGCAGTACTTC.